This TCR beta chain was documented in a study of CD8+ T cells in alopecia areata. The authors extracted RNA and reverse transcribed it into cDNA as the sequencing template. This table comes from immunoSEQ multiplex PCR, and its TCRdb copy is limited to in-frame clones, with some not included. The top ten hold around 20% of the sample, which has some 130,000 clones, about 46% seen once. Germline CDR1 SQVTM, CDR2 ANQGSEA. V dropped 5 bases and J dropped 2 bases, with 18 bases sitting between them. The CDR3 loop spans 15 amino acids. This sample comprised CD8+ T cells sorted from blood, obtained at week 0. The sequence came from a human donor with alopecia areata. The chain has TRBV29-1 and TRBJ1-2, with TRBD1 as a possible D gene (5 bases). CDR3 in DNA: TGCAGCGTTAGCGGAGGGGTCCCACAGAACTATGGCTACACCTTC. The encoded protein is CSVSGGVPQNYGYTF. Full variable domain (rest looked up from reference TRBV29-1 and TRBJ1-2): SAVISQKPSRDICQRGTSLTIQCQVDSQVTMMFWYRQQPGQSLTLIATANQGSEATYESGFVIDKFPISRPNLTFSTLTVSNMSPEDSSIYLCSVSGGVPQNYGYTFGSGTRLTVV.